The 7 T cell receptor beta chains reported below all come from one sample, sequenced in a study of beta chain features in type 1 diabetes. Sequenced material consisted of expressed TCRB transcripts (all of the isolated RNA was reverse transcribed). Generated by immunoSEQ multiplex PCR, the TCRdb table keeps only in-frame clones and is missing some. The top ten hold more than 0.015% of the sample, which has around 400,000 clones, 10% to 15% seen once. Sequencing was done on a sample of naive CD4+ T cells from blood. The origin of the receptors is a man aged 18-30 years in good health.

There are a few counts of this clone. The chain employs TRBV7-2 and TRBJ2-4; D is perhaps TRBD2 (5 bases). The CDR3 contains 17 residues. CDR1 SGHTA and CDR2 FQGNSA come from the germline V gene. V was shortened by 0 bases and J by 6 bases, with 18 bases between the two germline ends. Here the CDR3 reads CASSLAGRRFGRNIQYF. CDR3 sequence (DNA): TGTGCCAGCAGCTTAGCAGGCCGTAGGTTTGGGAGAAACATTCAGTACTTC.

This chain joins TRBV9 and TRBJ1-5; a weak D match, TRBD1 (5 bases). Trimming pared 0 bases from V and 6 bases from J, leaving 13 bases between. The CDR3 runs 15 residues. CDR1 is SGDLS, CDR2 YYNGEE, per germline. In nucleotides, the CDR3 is TGTGCCAGCAGCGTAGGGGACTTCAGAGGTCAGCCCCAGCATTTT. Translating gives CASSVGDFRGQPQHF.

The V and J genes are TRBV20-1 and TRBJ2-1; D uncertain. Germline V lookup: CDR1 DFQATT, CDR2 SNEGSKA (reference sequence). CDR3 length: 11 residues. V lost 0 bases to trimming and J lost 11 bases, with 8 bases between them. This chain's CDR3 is CSARDLQKQFF. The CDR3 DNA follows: TGCAGTGCTAGAGATTTACAGAAGCAGTTCTTC.

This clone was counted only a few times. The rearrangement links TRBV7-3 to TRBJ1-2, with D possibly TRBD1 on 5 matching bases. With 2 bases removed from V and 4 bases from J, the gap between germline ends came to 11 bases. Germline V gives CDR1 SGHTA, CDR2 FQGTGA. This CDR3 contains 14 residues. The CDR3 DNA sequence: TGTGCCAGCAGCTTATCTACGGGACTCTATGGCTACACCTTC. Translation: CASSLSTGLYGYTF.

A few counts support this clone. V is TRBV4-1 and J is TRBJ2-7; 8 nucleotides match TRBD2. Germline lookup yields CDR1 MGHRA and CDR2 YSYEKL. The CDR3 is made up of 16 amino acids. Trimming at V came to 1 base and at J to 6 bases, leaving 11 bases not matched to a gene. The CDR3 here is CASSQGRGGRSAEQYF. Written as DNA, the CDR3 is TGCGCCAGCAGCCAAGGTCGGGGCGGGAGGAGCGCCGAGCAGTACTTC.

In nucleotides, the CDR3 is TGTGCCAGCAGCTTAGAAGGGACAGGCTCTTACGAGCAGTACTTC. Protein sequence: CASSLEGTGSYEQYF. The genes are TRBV11-1 and TRBJ2-7, with TRBD1 identical over 8 bases. CDR1 is SGHAT, CDR2 FQDESV, per germline (reference sequence). This CDR3 is 15 amino acids long. The J segment lost 4 bases and the V segment lost 1 base, leaving 6 bases of the junction unmatched.

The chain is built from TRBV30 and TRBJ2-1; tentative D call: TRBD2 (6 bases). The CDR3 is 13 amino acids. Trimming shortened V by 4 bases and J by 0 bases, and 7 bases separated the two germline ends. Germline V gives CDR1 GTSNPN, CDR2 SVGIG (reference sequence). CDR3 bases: TGTGCCTGGACGGGGGACTCCTACAATGAGCAGTTCTTC. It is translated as CAWTGDSYNEQFF.